This T cell receptor beta chain was found in a study of blood T cell repertoires in COVID-19. Study at large: The study drew acute and convalescent COVID-19 samples from the United States, Italy and Spain. T cells, B-cell-depleted T cells, or PBMCs provided the cDNA or gDNA that served as material.

Some clones are missing from TCRdb's copy, which holds only in-frame ones; the method was immunoSEQ multiplex PCR. This sample has 110,000 or so clones, with 81% found just once. From germline, CDR1 is MDHEN and CDR2 SYDVKM. This CDR3 has 13 amino acids. V was cut by 2 bases and J by 3 bases, with 8 bases left in between. The specimen sequenced was peripheral blood. This TCR derives from a human donor in a cohort sampled during active COVID-19. V and J are TRBV28 and TRBJ2-7; D gene uncertain. The CDR3 nucleotides read TGTGCCAGCAGTTTAACGGGTAACTACGAGCAGTACTTC. Its protein is CASSLTGNYEQYF. Using reference TRBV28 and TRBJ2-7 for the parts outside the CDR3, the full variable domain is DVKVTQSSRYLVKRTGEKVFLECVQDMDHENMFWYRQDPGLGLRLIYFSYDVKMKEKGDIPEGYSVSREKKERFSLILESASTNQTSMYLCASSLTGNYEQYFGPGTRLTVT.